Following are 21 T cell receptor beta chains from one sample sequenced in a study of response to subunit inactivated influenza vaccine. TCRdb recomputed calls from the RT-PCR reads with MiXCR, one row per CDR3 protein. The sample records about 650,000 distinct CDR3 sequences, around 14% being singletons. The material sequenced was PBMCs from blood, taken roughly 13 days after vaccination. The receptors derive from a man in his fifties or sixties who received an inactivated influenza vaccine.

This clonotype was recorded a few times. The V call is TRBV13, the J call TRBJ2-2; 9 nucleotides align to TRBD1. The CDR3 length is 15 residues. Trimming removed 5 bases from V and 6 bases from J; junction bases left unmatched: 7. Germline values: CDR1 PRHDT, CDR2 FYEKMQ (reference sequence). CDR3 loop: CASSRGQGWAGELFF. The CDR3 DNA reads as TGTGCCAGCAGCCGGGGACAGGGATGGGCCGGGGAGCTGTTTTTT.

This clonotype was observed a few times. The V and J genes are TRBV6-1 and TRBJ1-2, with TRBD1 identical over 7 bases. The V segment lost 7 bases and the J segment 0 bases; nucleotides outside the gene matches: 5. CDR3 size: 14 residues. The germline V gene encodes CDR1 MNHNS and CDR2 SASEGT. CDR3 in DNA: TGTGCCAGCAACGACAGGGCGACTAACTATGGCTACACCTTC. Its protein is CASNDRATNYGYTF.

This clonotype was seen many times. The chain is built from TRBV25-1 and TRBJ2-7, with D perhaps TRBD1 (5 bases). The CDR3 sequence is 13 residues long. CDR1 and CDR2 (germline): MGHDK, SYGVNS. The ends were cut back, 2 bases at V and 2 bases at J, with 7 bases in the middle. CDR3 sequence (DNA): TGTGCCAGCAGTGAAACAGGCGCCTACGAGCAGTACTTC. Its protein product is CASSETGAYEQYF.

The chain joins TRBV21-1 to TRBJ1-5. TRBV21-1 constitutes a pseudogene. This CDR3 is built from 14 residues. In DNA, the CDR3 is TGTGCCAGCAGCCAAAGATCCAACCCACAGCCCCAGCATTTT. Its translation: CASSQRSNPQPQHF.

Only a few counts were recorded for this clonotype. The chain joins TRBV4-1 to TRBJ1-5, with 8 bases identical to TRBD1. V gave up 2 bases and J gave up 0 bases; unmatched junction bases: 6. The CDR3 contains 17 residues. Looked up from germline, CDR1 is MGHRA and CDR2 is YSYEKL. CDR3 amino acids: CASSQSVRGPSNQPQHF. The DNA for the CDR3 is TGCGCCAGCAGCCAAAGTGTCAGGGGGCCTAGCAATCAGCCCCAGCATTTT.

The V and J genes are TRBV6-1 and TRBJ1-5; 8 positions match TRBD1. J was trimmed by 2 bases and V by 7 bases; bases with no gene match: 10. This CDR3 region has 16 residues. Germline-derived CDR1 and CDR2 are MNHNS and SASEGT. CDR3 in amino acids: CASTLPGQECNQPQHF. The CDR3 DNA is TGTGCCAGCACCTTACCGGGACAGGAGTGCAATCAGCCCCAGCATTTT.

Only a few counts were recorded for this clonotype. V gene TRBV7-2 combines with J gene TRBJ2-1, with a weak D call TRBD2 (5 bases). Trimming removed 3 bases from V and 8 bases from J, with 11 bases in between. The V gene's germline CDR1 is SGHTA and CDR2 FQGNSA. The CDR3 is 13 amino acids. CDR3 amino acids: CASSFVPGYEQFF. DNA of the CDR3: TGTGCCAGCAGCTTTGTACCGGGGTATGAGCAGTTCTTC.

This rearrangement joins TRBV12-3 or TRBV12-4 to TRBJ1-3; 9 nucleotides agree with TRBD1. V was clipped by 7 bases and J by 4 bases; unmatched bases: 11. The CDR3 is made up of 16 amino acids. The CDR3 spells CASKKTTGGPGNTIYF. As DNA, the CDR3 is TGTGCCAGCAAGAAAACCACAGGGGGCCCGGGAAACACCATATATTTT.

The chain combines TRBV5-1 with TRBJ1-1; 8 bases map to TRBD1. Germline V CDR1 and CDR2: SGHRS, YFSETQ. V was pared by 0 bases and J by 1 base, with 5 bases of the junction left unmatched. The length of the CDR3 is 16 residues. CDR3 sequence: CASSLGQGAANTEAFF. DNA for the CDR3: TGCGCCAGCAGCTTGGGGCAGGGGGCAGCGAACACTGAAGCTTTCTTT.

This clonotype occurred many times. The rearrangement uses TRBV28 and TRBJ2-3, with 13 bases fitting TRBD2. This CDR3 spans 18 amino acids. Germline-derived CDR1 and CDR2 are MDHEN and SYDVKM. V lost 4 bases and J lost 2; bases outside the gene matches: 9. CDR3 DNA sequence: TGTGCCAGCAGTTCTTGGACTAGCGGGAGTAGACCCACAGATACGCAGTATTTT. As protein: CASSSWTSGSRPTDTQYF.

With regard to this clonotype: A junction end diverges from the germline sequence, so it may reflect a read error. The CDR3: CSVEDRAGYHF. CDR3 coding DNA: TGCAGCGTTGAAGATCGCGCAGGTTACCATTTC. The V and J genes are TRBV29-1 and TRBJ2-6; no reliable D call. Germline loops: CDR1 SQVTM, CDR2 ANQGSEA. The CDR3 totals 11 residues.

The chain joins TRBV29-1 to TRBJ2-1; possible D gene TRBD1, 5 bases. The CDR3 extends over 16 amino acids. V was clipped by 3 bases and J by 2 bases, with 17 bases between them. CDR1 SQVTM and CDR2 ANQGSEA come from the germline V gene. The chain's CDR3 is CSVDPSSGAAYNEQFF. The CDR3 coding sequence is TGCAGCGTTGATCCTTCAAGTGGGGCCGCCTACAATGAGCAGTTCTTC.

CDR3 protein: CASRLDFYTQYF. CDR3 sequence (DNA): TGTGCCAGCAGATTGGACTTCTATACGCAGTATTTT. The chain couples TRBV12-3 or TRBV12-4 to TRBJ2-3; the D gene is possibly TRBD2 (5 bases). CDR3 length: 12 amino acids. V lost 6 bases to trimming and J lost 7 bases, with 11 bases between them.

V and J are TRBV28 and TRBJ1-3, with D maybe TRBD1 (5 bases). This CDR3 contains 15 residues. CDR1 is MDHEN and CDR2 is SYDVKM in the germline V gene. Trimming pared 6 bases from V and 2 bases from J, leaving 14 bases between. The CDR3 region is CASSPWGEAGNTIYF. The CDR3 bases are TGTGCCAGCAGCCCCTGGGGGGAAGCTGGAAACACCATATATTTT.

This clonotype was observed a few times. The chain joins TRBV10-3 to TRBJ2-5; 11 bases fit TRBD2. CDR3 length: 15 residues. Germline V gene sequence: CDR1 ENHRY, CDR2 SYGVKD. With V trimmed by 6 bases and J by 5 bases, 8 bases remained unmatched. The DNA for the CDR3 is TGTGCCATCAGCGAACTAGCGGGGGCGACGGAGACCCAGTACTTC. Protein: CAISELAGATETQYF.

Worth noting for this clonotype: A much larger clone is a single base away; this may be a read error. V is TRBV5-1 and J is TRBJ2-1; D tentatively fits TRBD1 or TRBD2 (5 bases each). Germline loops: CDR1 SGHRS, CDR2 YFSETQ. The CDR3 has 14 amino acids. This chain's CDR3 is CARSSGTGYNEQFF. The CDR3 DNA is TGCGCCAGAAGCTCCGGGACGGGATACAATGAGCAGTTCTTC.

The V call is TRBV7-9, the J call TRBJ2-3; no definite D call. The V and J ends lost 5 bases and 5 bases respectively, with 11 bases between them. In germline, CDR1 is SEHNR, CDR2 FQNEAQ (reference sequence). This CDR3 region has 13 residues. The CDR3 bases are TGTGCCAGCAGCATAGAAGAGAGAGATACGCAGTATTTT. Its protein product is CASSIEERDTQYF.

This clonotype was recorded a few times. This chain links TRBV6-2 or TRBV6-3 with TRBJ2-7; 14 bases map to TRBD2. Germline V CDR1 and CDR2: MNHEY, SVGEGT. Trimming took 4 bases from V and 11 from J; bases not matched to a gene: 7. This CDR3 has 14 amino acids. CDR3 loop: CASSSGTSGGDEYF. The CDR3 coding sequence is TGTGCCAGCAGTTCCGGGACTAGCGGGGGTGACGAGTACTTC.

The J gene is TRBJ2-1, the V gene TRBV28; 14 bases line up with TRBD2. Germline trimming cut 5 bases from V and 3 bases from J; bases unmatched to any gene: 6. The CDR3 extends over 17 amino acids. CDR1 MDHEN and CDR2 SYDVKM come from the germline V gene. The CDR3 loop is CASSLGLAGDNYNEQFF. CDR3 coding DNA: TGTGCCAGCAGTCTGGGACTAGCGGGAGATAACTACAATGAGCAGTTCTTC.

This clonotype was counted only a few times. The CDR3 DNA sequence: TGTGCCAGCAGTTACCCCCGGGGGACGAGGGGGAACATTCAGTACTTC. Its translation: CASSYPRGTRGNIQYF. The chain carries TRBV6-2 or TRBV6-3 and TRBJ2-4; D might be TRBD1 or TRBD2, each matching 6 bases. The CDR3 covers 16 residues. The V and J ends lost 2 bases and 7 bases respectively, with 18 bases between them. CDR1 and CDR2 from the germline V gene are MNHEY and SVGEGT.

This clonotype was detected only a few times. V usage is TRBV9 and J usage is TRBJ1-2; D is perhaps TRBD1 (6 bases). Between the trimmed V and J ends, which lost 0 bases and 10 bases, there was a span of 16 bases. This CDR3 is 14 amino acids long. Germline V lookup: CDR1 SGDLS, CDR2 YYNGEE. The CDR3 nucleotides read TGTGCCAGCAGCGTAGCCCTACAGGGAGGTGACTACACCTTC. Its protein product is CASSVALQGGDYTF.